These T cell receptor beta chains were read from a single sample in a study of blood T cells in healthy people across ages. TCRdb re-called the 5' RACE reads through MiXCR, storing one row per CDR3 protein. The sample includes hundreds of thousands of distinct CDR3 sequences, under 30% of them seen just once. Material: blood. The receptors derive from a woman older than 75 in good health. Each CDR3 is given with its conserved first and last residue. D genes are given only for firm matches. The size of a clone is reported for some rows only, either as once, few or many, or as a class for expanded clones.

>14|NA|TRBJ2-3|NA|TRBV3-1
CASSQGSNTDTQYF
TGTGCCAGCAGCCAAGGGTCGAACACAGATACGCAGTATTTT
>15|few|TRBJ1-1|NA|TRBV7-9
CASNGGALMNTEAFF
TGTGCCAGCAACGGCGGAGCCCTGATGAACACTGAAGCTTTCTTT
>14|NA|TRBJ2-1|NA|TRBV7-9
CASRATRDYNEQFF
TGTGCCAGCAGGGCGACCCGGGATTACAATGAGCAGTTCTTC
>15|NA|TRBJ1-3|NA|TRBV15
CATSGTINSGNTIYF
TGTGCCACCAGCGGGACAATCAACTCTGGAAACACCATATATTTT
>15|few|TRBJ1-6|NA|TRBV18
CASSPKGGVDSPLHF
TGTGCCAGCTCACCGAAGGGAGGGGTAGACTCACCCCTCCACTTT
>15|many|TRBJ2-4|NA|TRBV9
CASSEPHGGGDIQYF
TGTGCCAGCAGCGAGCCCCATGGGGGTGGTGACATTCAGTACTTC
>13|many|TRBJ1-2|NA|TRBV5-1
CASSLDQGNGYTF
TGCGCCAGCAGCTTGGATCAGGGGAACGGCTACACCTTC
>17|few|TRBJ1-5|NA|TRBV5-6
CASSLETGGGVSQPQHF
TGTGCCAGCAGCTTGGAAACAGGAGGTGGAGTCTCTCAGCCCCAGCATTTT
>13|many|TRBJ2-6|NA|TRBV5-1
CATSADGANVLTF
TGCGCCACTTCGGCGGATGGGGCCAACGTCCTGACTTTC
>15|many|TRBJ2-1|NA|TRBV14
CASSPAGKSYNEQFF
TGTGCCAGCAGCCCGGCAGGGAAATCCTACAATGAGCAGTTCTTC
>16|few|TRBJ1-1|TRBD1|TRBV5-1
CASSNRDRVDWTDAFF
TGCGCCAGCAGCAACCGGGACAGGGTTGATTGGACTGACGCTTTCTTT
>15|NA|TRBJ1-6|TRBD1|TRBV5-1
CASSSKGQGGSPLHF
TGCGCCAGCAGCTCTAAAGGACAGGGAGGGTCACCCCTCCACTTT
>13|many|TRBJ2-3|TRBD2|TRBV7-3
CASRAPGGDTQYF
TGTGCCAGCAGGGCCCCGGGGGGAGATACGCAGTATTTT
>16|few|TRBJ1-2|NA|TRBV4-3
CASSQERGAPNYGYTF
TGCGCCAGCAGCCAAGAGAGGGGCGCGCCGAACTATGGCTACACCTTC
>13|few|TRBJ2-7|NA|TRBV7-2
CASSLVRRDEQYF
TGTGCCAGCAGCTTAGTCAGGAGGGACGAGCAGTACTTC
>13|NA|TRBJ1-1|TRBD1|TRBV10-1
CASGTGTNTEAFF
TGCGCCAGCGGGACAGGTACGAACACTGAAGCTTTCTTT
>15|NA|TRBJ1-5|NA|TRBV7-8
CASSFSRDGNQPQHF
TGTGCCAGCAGCTTTTCCAGAGACGGCAATCAGCCCCAGCATTTT
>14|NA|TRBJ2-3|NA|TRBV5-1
CASSLGALADTQYF
TGCGCCAGCAGCTTGGGTGCACTGGCAGATACGCAGTATTTT
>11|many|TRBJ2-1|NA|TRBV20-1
CSARVYNEQFF
TGCAGTGCTAGGGTATACAATGAGCAGTTCTTC
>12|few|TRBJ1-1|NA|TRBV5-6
CASSWGATEAFF
TGTGCCAGCAGCTGGGGGGCCACTGAAGCTTTCTTT
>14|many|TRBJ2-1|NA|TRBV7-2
CASSLGLAYNEQFF
TGTGCCAGCAGCTTAGGACTGGCCTACAATGAGCAGTTCTTC
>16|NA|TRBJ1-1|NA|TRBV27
CASGSWVGLMNTEAFF
TGTGCCAGTGGGTCTTGGGTGGGGCTCATGAACACTGAAGCTTTCTTT
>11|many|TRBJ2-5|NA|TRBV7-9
CASSQKETQYF
TGCGCCAGCAGCCAGAAAGAGACCCAGTACTTC
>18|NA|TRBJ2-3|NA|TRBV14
CASSPLVGAGLDWRTQYF
TGTGCCAGCAGCCCCCTGGTGGGGGCAGGGCTAGACTGGCGTACGCAGTATTTT
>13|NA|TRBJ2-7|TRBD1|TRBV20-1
CSASTTGVHEQYF
TGCAGTGCTTCTACGACAGGGGTCCACGAGCAGTACTTC
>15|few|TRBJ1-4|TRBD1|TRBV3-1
CASSPQGGDREKLFF
TGTGCCAGCAGCCCCCAGGGGGGAGATAGGGAAAAACTGTTTTTT
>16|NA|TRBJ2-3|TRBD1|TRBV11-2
CASSPGTGKSTDTQYF
TGTGCCAGCAGCCCAGGGACAGGCAAAAGCACAGATACGCAGTATTTT
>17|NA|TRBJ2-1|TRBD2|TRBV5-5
CASSPGTSGRGLDEQFF
TGTGCCAGCAGCCCTGGGACTAGCGGGAGAGGTTTGGATGAGCAGTTCTTC
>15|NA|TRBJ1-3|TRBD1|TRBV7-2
CASSRSRDRIDTIYF
TGTGCCAGCAGCCGGTCCCGGGACAGGATAGACACCATATATTTT
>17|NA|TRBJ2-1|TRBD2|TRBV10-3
CAISDRTSGTHQDEQFF
TGTGCCATCAGTGATCGGACTAGCGGGACTCATCAGGATGAGCAGTTCTTC
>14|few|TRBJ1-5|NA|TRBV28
CASSLDVFNQPQHF
TGTGCCAGCAGTTTAGACGTCTTCAATCAGCCCCAGCATTTT
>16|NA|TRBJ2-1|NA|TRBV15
CAASRTGITTPDEQFF
TGTGCCGCCAGCAGAACCGGGATTACCACCCCCGATGAGCAGTTCTTC
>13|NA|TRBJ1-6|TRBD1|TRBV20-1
CSASDRGGSPLHF
TGCAGTGCTAGTGACAGGGGGGGTTCACCCCTCCACTTT
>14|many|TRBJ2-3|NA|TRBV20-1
CSVPLSFNTDTQYF
TGCAGTGTCCCTCTCTCATTTAACACAGATACGCAGTATTTT
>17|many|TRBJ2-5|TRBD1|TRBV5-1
CASSSGSDRALLQTQYF
TGCGCCAGCAGCTCGGGATCAGACAGGGCCCTTCTTCAGACCCAGTACTTC
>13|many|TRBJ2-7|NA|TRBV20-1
CSATSGVSYEQYF
TGCAGTGCTACGTCAGGTGTATCCTACGAGCAGTACTTC
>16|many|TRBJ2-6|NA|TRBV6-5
CASSYSRVSGANVLTF
TGTGCCAGCAGTTACTCGAGGGTCTCTGGGGCCAACGTCCTGACTTTC
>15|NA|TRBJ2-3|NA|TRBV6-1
CASRTGVVSTDTQYF
TGTGCCAGCAGGACAGGCGTTGTCAGCACAGATACGCAGTATTTT
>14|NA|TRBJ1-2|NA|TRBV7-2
CASSLAGQVYGYTF
TGTGCCAGCAGCTTAGCGGGACAAGTCTATGGCTACACCTTC
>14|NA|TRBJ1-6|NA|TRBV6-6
CASSYGINNSPLHF
TGTGCCAGCAGTTACGGGATTAATAATTCACCCCTCCACTTT
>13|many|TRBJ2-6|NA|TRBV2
CASSPLGANVLTF
TGTGCCAGCAGCCCTCTGGGGGCCAACGTCCTGACTTTC
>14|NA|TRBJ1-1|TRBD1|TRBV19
CASRRGQFSTEAFF
TGTGCCAGTAGGCGGGGACAGTTTTCCACTGAAGCTTTCTTT
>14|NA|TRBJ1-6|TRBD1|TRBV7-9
CASSLAGTGKPLHF
TGTGCCAGCAGCTTGGCCGGGACAGGAAAACCCCTCCACTTT
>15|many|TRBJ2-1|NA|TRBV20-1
CSAGPLADSYNEQFF
TGCAGTGCTGGGCCTCTAGCAGACTCCTACAATGAGCAGTTCTTC
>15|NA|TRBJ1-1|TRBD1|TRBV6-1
CASSDRGQTNTEAFF
TGTGCCAGCAGTGACAGGGGACAGACGAACACTGAAGCTTTCTTT
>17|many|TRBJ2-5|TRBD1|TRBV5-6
CASSITFLQGARETQYF
TGTGCCAGCAGCATTACATTCCTCCAGGGGGCCCGGGAGACCCAGTACTTC